The 9 T cell receptor beta chains presented below share a single source sample, sequenced in a study of T cell changes during pregnancy in multiple sclerosis. TCRdb's table, derived via immunoSEQ multiplex PCR, lists solely in-frame clones and lacks some. The data hold under 130,000 clones, with 85% to 95% observed a single time. This specimen consisted of peripheral blood, obtained after pregnancy. The source of these receptors is a female donor with multiple sclerosis, enrolled in a pregnancy study.

The rearrangement joins TRBV7-2 to TRBJ2-1, with 10 bases matching TRBD2. After removal of 6 bases from V and 10 bases from J, the junction contained 15 bases not matched to a gene. The V gene's germline CDR1 is SGHTA and CDR2 FQGNSA. This CDR3 has 16 amino acids. As DNA, the CDR3 is TGTGCCAGCAGTTCTACTTTCCTAGCGGGAGTTTCGGAGCAGTTCTTC. It translates to CASSSTFLAGVSEQFF.

This clone was counted a single time. The gene calls are TRBV4-1 and TRBJ1-2; D unresolved. This CDR3 spans 15 amino acids. Germline V gene lookup returns CDR1 MGHRA and CDR2 YSYEKL. V lost 4 bases to trimming and J lost 7 bases, with 19 bases between them. CDR3 nucleotide sequence: TGCGCCAGCAGCCTCCAAACCCGGGGTGTCGGTGGCTACACCTTC. Amino acids: CASSLQTRGVGGYTF.

This clone was detected only a few times. The chain links TRBV27 to TRBJ1-1; D gene uncertain. Trimming left V 4 bases short and J 3 bases short, with 9 bases between. Germline V lookup: CDR1 MNHEY, CDR2 SMNVEV (reference sequence). The CDR3 has 13 amino acids. DNA of the CDR3: TGTGCCAGCAGTTCGTCTCCGGACACTGAAGCTTTCTTT. Translating gives CASSSSPDTEAFF.

J is TRBJ2-6 and V is TRBV11-2; TRBD2 matches 10 bases. Per germline, CDR1 SGHAT and CDR2 FQNNGV. V gave up 2 bases and J gave up 4 bases; unmatched junction bases: 8. CDR3 length: 18 residues. In nucleotides, the CDR3 is TGTGCCAGCAGCTTACGGCTAGCGGGAGAGGAAGGGGCCAACGTCCTGACTTTC. Its protein product is CASSLRLAGEEGANVLTF.

The chain uses TRBV30 and TRBJ2-2; D not resolved. CDR3 length equals 15 residues. Trimming took 2 bases from V and 0 from J, leaving 10 bases between them. The germline gives CDR1 GTSNPN, CDR2 SVGIG (reference sequence). In DNA form, the CDR3 reads TGTGCCTGGAGTTACTCGTTCGCGAACACCGGGGAGCTGTTTTTT. This gives the protein CAWSYSFANTGELFF.

The chain has TRBV19 and TRBJ2-1; 7 bases line up with TRBD2. There are 14 residues in the CDR3. Germline V gene lookup returns CDR1 LNHDA and CDR2 SQIVND (reference sequence). Germline trimming cut 7 bases from V and 9 bases from J; bases unmatched to any gene: 12. CDR3 sequence reads: CASTLGGRAAEQFF. The CDR3 DNA reads TGTGCCAGTACTCTTGGGGGGAGGGCCGCTGAGCAGTTCTTC.

The V call is TRBV4-3, the J call TRBJ1-1; D uncertain. Germline CDR1 reads LGHNA; CDR2 reads YSLEER. This CDR3 region has 16 residues. With 3 bases removed from V and 1 base from J, the gap between germline ends came to 15 bases. CDR3 in DNA: TGCGCCAGCAGCCAGGCCGCCACAGACCCGAACACTGAAGCTTTCTTT. Translation: CASSQAATDPNTEAFF.

The CDR3 DNA reads as TGTGCCAGCAGCTTGATGAGAACAGGGCGAATCTCCTACGAGCAGTACTTC. Amino acids: CASSLMRTGRISYEQYF. The V and J genes are TRBV5-6 and TRBJ2-7, with D perhaps TRBD1 (6 bases). Trimming took off 1 base at V and 0 bases at J, with 17 bases between the two ends. The CDR3 extends over 17 amino acids. Germline V gene data show CDR1 as SGHDT and CDR2 as YYEEEE.

The rearrangement links TRBV10-3 to TRBJ2-1, with 9 positions matching TRBD2. Trimming at V came to 7 bases and at J to 1 base, leaving 5 bases not matched to a gene. Looked up from germline, CDR1 is ENHRY and CDR2 is SYGVKD. The CDR3 covers 15 residues. The CDR3 DNA reads as TGTGCCATCATGCCTAGCGGGAATTCCTACAATGAGCAGTTCTTC. Amino acids: CAIMPSGNSYNEQFF.